Each of the 18 T cell receptor beta chains below was sequenced from the same sample in a study of identical twins. TCRdb fed the 5' RACE reads into MiXCR, producing one record per CDR3 protein. The sample has 500,000 to 600,000 distinct CDR3 sequences, roughly 21% seen once; the top ten hold under 0.95%. The same sample was also used in a study of T cells expressing NK-cell markers.

The sample taken for sequencing was CD4+ T cells sorted from blood. The source of these receptors is a woman under 30 in good health.

This clonotype was counted only a few times. The chain has TRBV5-1 and TRBJ2-7; no clear D. Between the trimmed V and J ends, which lost 0 bases and 5 bases, there was a span of 12 bases. The CDR3 extends over 14 amino acids. Germline-derived CDR1 and CDR2 are SGHRS and YFSETQ. The CDR3, as DNA: TGCGCCAGCAGCTTGGATATTGCCCGAGACGAGCAGTACTTC. Translating gives CASSLDIARDEQYF.

The chain carries TRBV7-2 and TRBJ1-6; 8 bases align to TRBD1. Germline CDR1 SGHTA, CDR2 FQGNSA. This CDR3 is 14 amino acids long. V gave up 4 bases and J gave up 9 bases; unmatched junction bases: 5. CDR3 region: CASSYRTGPSPLHF. DNA for the CDR3: TGTGCCAGCAGCTACCGGACAGGGCCTTCACCCCTCCACTTT.

The V call is TRBV7-2, the J call TRBJ2-5; D remains ambiguous. This CDR3 is 13 amino acids long. CDR1 is SGHTA, CDR2 FQGNSA, per germline. The germline V and J ends were trimmed by 3 bases and 5 bases, with 10 bases remaining between them. The CDR3 reads CASSLVVTETQYF. The CDR3 nucleotides read TGTGCCAGCAGCTTGGTCGTAACCGAGACCCAGTACTTC. The full variable domain, with the rest looked up from reference TRBV7-2 and TRBJ2-5, is GAGVSQSPSNKVTEKGKDVELRCDPISGHTALYWYRQSLGQGLEFLIYFQGNSAPDKSGLPSDRFSAERTGGSVSTLTIQRTQQEDSAVYLCASSLVVTETQYFGPGTRLLVL.

The chain employs TRBV5-1 and TRBJ2-6, with D unresolved. CDR1 and CDR2 (germline): SGHRS, YFSETQ. This CDR3 is 14 amino acids long. Deletions cut 5 bases from V and 0 bases from J, with 6 bases between. The CDR3 nucleotides are TGCGCCAGCAGATGGAACTCTGGGGCCAACGTCCTGACTTTC. Protein sequence: CASRWNSGANVLTF. Combining the CDR3 with reference TRBV5-1 and TRBJ2-6 gives the whole variable domain KAGVTQTPRYLIKTRGQQVTLSCSPISGHRSVSWYQQTPGQGLQFLFEYFSETQRNKGNFPGRFSGRQFSNSRSEMNVSTLELGDSALYLCASRWNSGANVLTFGAGSRLTVL.

The chain uses TRBV24-1 and TRBJ2-3, with 10 bases fitting TRBD2. V was pared by 9 bases and J by 3 bases, with 11 bases of the junction left unmatched. Germline V lookup: CDR1 KGHDR, CDR2 SFDVKD. The CDR3 consists of 16 residues. CDR3 protein: CATGGTLAGETDTQYF. CDR3 DNA: TGTGCCACCGGTGGGACCCTAGCGGGAGAGACAGATACGCAGTATTTT.

This clonotype was counted only a few times. The chain links TRBV20-1 to TRBJ2-1; 7 bases fit TRBD1. The trim removed 7 bases at V and 4 bases at J, leaving 10 bases unmatched. The CDR3 has 14 residues. Germline CDR1 reads DFQATT; CDR2 reads SNEGSKA (reference sequence). This CDR3 reads CSGRQGTTYNEQFF. Written as DNA, the CDR3 is TGCAGTGGCAGACAGGGCACGACTTACAATGAGCAGTTCTTC.

This clonotype was counted many times. This chain joins TRBV29-1 and TRBJ2-7; TRBD2 is a possible D gene (5 bases). The CDR3 sequence is 14 residues long. V was pared by 1 base and J by 2 bases, with 12 bases between. Germline V gene sequence: CDR1 SQVTM, CDR2 ANQGSEA. CDR3 loop: CSVEVRGSTYEQYF. The CDR3 coding sequence is TGCAGCGTTGAAGTACGGGGATCTACCTACGAGCAGTACTTC.

This clonotype has ten or more counts. This chain connects TRBV7-2 to TRBJ1-5, with no clear D. Germline assignment: CDR1 SGHTA and CDR2 FQGNSA. V was cut by 5 bases and J by 4 bases, with 9 bases left in between. CDR3 length equals 13 residues. CDR3 residues: CASSPSGNQPQHF. DNA for the CDR3: TGTGCCAGCAGCCCCAGCGGGAATCAGCCCCAGCATTTT.

The V gene is TRBV11-2, the J gene TRBJ2-1; 8 nucleotides line up with TRBD2. The CDR3 consists of 18 residues. With 2 bases clipped from V and 5 bases from J, the junction kept 14 bases outside the gene matches. CDR1 and CDR2 from the germline V gene are SGHAT and FQNNGV. The CDR3 DNA is TGTGCCAGCAGCTTACCCGGGACTAGGGGACCGCTTAACAATGAGCAGTTCTTC. This encodes CASSLPGTRGPLNNEQFF.

J is TRBJ2-1 and V is TRBV30; 13 nucleotides line up with TRBD2. From germline, CDR1 is GTSNPN and CDR2 SVGIG (reference sequence). This CDR3 has 15 residues. J lost 6 bases, V lost 0 bases, and 2 bases had no gene match. CDR3 nucleotides: TGTGCCTGGAGTGTCTGGACTAGCGGGAGCAATGAGCAGTTCTTC. It codes for CAWSVWTSGSNEQFF.

The table lists this clonotype with many counts. This chain uses TRBV12-3 or TRBV12-4 with TRBJ1-2, with no clear D. This CDR3 is 14 amino acids long. V lost 1 base, J lost 0 bases, and 6 bases lay in between. In DNA, the CDR3 is TGTGCCAGCAGTTTAGTCCGGACTAACTATGGCTACACCTTC. This sequence encodes CASSLVRTNYGYTF.

This chain links TRBV11-1 with TRBJ2-7, with D unclear. The CDR3 has 15 residues. The germline V gene has CDR1 SGHAT and CDR2 FQDESV (reference sequence). Trimming took off 5 bases at V and 6 bases at J, with 20 bases between the two ends. The CDR3 bases are TGTGCCAGCAGCCCCGGGTCGACATGGAGTATCGAGCAGTACTTC. Translating gives CASSPGSTWSIEQYF.

The V and J genes are TRBV5-1 and TRBJ1-2; a weak D match, TRBD1 (5 bases). Germline values: CDR1 SGHRS, CDR2 YFSETQ. This CDR3 contains 15 residues. The ends were cut back, 8 bases at V and 7 bases at J, with 24 bases in the middle. CDR3 amino acids: CASRVSGTADGGYTF. Written as DNA, the CDR3 is TGCGCCAGTAGGGTTTCCGGGACGGCGGACGGTGGCTACACCTTC.

The sample holds a few counts of this clonotype. The chain combines TRBV5-1 with TRBJ2-1, with 9 positions matching TRBD2. The CDR3 totals 17 residues. CDR1 and CDR2 (germline): SGHRS, YFSETQ. V shed 0 bases, J shed 0 bases, and the junction held 4 bases outside the gene matches. DNA of the CDR3: TGCGCCAGCAGCTTGGGAACGGGACTAGCCTCCTACAATGAGCAGTTCTTC. As protein: CASSLGTGLASYNEQFF. Full variable domain (remainder filled in from reference TRBV5-1 and TRBJ2-1): KAGVTQTPRYLIKTRGQQVTLSCSPISGHRSVSWYQQTPGQGLQFLFEYFSETQRNKGNFPGRFSGRQFSNSRSEMNVSTLELGDSALYLCASSLGTGLASYNEQFFGPGTRLTVL.

This clonotype occurred many times. The chain joins TRBV29-1 to TRBJ2-3; the match to TRBD1 covers 8 bases. Germline V gene data show CDR1 as SQVTM and CDR2 as ANQGSEA. The CDR3 covers 14 residues. V gave up 7 bases and J gave up 4 bases; unmatched junction bases: 10. CDR3 in DNA: TGCAGCGGGATCCAGGGGGCAGGCGCAGATACGCAGTATTTT. Protein: CSGIQGAGADTQYF.

In its sample, this clonotype was seen a few times. The V and J genes are TRBV10-2 and TRBJ2-2, with 9 bases that match TRBD1. The germline CDR1 and CDR2 sequences are WSHSY and SAAADI. The V gene end was trimmed by 5 bases and the J gene end by 8 bases; junction bases not matched to a gene: 3. The CDR3 covers 13 residues. CDR3 amino acids: CASSWDRVGELFF. As DNA, the CDR3 is TGCGCCAGCAGTTGGGACAGGGTGGGGGAGCTGTTTTTT.

The rearrangement joins TRBV7-9 to TRBJ1-5; D gene unclear. This CDR3 is built from 12 residues. Deletions cut 8 bases from V and 9 bases from J, with 14 bases between. Germline loops: CDR1 SEHNR, CDR2 FQNEAQ (reference sequence). CDR3 protein: CASETSIGPQHF. The DNA of the CDR3 is TGTGCCAGCGAAACCTCGATCGGGCCCCAGCATTTT.

This chain uses TRBV21-1 with TRBJ1-6. TRBV21-1 is deemed a pseudogene. This CDR3 is 14 amino acids long. DNA of the CDR3: TGTGCCAGCAGCCCCAACAATGGCAATTCACCCCTCCACTTT. Its translation is CASSPNNGNSPLHF.